Listed below are T cell receptor beta chains from one sample, sequenced in a study. Assay used: immunoSEQ multiplex PCR; TCRdb lists only in-frame clones, some missing. The table has about 68,000 clones, 80% to 95% seen once. The sequencing sample was made of PBMCs. These receptors were taken from a man aged 40-55 years with rheumatoid arthritis. Each CDR3 is given with its conserved first and last residue. D genes are given only for firm matches. Only some rows state a clone size, as once, few, many or a class for expanded clones.

CASSQASEAFF,TGTGCCAGCAGCCAAGCCAGTGAAGCTTTCTTT,TRBJ1-1,TRBV3-1/TRBV3-2,NA,NA
CASSETGTNYGYTF,TGCGCCAGCAGTGAGACAGGAACTAACTATGGCTACACCTTC,TRBJ1-2,TRBV10-2,NA,NA
CASSVGNNEQFF,TGTGCCAGCAGCGTGGGCAACAATGAGCAGTTCTTC,TRBJ2-1,TRBV9,NA,NA
CASSDPGATGANVLTF,TGTGCCAGTAGCGACCCCGGGGCTACTGGGGCCAACGTCCTGACTTTC,TRBJ2-6,TRBV19,NA,NA
CASGLVWPSGANVLTF,TGTGCTAGTGGTTTGGTATGGCCATCTGGGGCCAACGTCCTGACTTTC,TRBJ2-6,TRBV12-5,NA,NA
CASSLGGEGNQPQHF,TGTGCCAGCTCACTAGGAGGGGAAGGAAATCAGCCCCAGCATTTT,TRBJ1-5,TRBV18,NA,NA
CASTRERGRDYGYTF,TGTGCCAGCACCCGGGAGAGAGGGCGAGACTATGGCTACACCTTC,TRBJ1-2,TRBV5-4,NA,NA
CASSPYSGGIYEQYF,TGTGCCAGCTCACCTTATTCGGGAGGGATCTACGAGCAGTACTTC,TRBJ2-7,TRBV18,medium-sized,TRBD2
CASSDRVANYGYTF,TGTGCCAGCAGTGACAGGGTCGCTAACTATGGCTACACCTTC,TRBJ1-2,TRBV27,NA,TRBD1
CASSDSQRLAFF,TGTGCCAGCTCGGACAGTCAGAGGTTAGCTTTCTTT,TRBJ1-1,TRBV2,few,NA
CASSSAGALTYEQYF,TGTGCCAGCAGTTCTGCAGGGGCCCTAACCTACGAGCAGTACTTC,TRBJ2-7,TRBV27,NA,NA
CASSLRFAPPGNEQFF,TGTGCCAGCAGCTTAAGGTTCGCGCCCCCGGGCAATGAGCAGTTCTTC,TRBJ2-1,TRBV7-3,NA,NA
CATLRTGAYEQYF,TGTGCCACCTTGCGTACAGGGGCCTACGAGCAGTACTTC,TRBJ2-7,TRBV6-5,NA,TRBD1
CASSQEAGTPVGGYTF,TGCGCCAGCAGCCAAGAAGCCGGGACCCCAGTGGGAGGCTACACCTTC,TRBJ1-2,TRBV4-3,NA,NA
CASSLDREYYGYTF,TGTGCCAGCAGCTTGGACAGGGAATACTATGGCTACACCTTC,TRBJ1-2,TRBV5-4,NA,NA
CASSSPGTGDNEQFF,TGTGCCAGCAGCTCCCCCGGGACAGGGGACAATGAGCAGTTCTTC,TRBJ2-1,TRBV5-4,NA,TRBD1
CASSLPRGGTEAFF,TGTGCCAGCAGCTTACCCAGGGGCGGGACTGAAGCTTTCTTT,TRBJ1-1,TRBV7-2,NA,NA
CASSVGTGSFSNQPQHF,TGTGCCAGTAGTGTCGGGACAGGGTCCTTTAGCAATCAGCCCCAGCATTTT,TRBJ1-5,TRBV19,NA,TRBD1
CASSVRQGGSTDTQYF,TGTGCCAGCAGTGTACGACAGGGGGGGAGCACAGATACGCAGTATTTT,TRBJ2-3,TRBV28,once,TRBD1
CASSLRRGTENTEAFF,TGTGCCAGCAGTTTACGGCGGGGCACGGAGAACACTGAAGCTTTCTTT,TRBJ1-1,TRBV27,NA,NA
CASSLRQGGYGYTF,TGTGCCAGCAGTTTACGGCAGGGAGGCTATGGCTACACCTTC,TRBJ1-2,TRBV27,NA,NA
CASSPGREGYGYTF,TGTGCCAGCTCACCGGGCAGGGAGGGCTATGGCTACACCTTC,TRBJ1-2,TRBV18,NA,NA
CASSLGQGAPGANVLTF,TGTGCCAGCAGCTTAGGGCAGGGGGCTCCTGGGGCCAACGTCCTGACTTTC,TRBJ2-6,TRBV7-2,NA,TRBD1
CASSLGSNTEAFF,TGTGCCAGCAGCTTAGGTTCCAACACTGAAGCTTTCTTT,TRBJ1-1,TRBV7-9,NA,NA
CASSLEVGAHTGELFF,TGTGCCAGCAGCTTAGAAGTGGGGGCCCACACCGGGGAGCTGTTTTTT,TRBJ2-2,TRBV11-2,NA,NA
CASSPGGDLGYTF,TGTGCCAGCTCACCTGGGGGGGACCTTGGCTACACCTTC,TRBJ1-2,TRBV18,NA,NA
CASSYRGPGEKLFF,TGTGCCAGCAGCTACAGGGGCCCGGGTGAAAAACTGTTTTTT,TRBJ1-4,TRBV3-1/TRBV3-2,NA,TRBD1
CASSQTGGASYNEQFF,TGTGCCAGCAGCCAAACAGGGGGCGCCTCCTACAATGAGCAGTTCTTC,TRBJ2-1,TRBV5-4,NA,TRBD1
CAWTYKNRDRQETQYF,TGTGCCTGGACCTACAAAAACCGGGACAGACAAGAGACCCAGTACTTC,TRBJ2-5,TRBV30,NA,TRBD1
CASTRTELYGYTF,TGTGCCAGTACAAGGACAGAGCTCTATGGCTACACCTTC,TRBJ1-2,TRBV19,NA,NA
CASSFGDRINTEAFF,TGTGCCAGCAGCTTTGGGGACAGGATTAACACTGAAGCTTTCTTT,TRBJ1-1,TRBV7-2,NA,TRBD1
CASSEIGTGGVQYF,TGTGCCAGCAGTGAAATTGGGACAGGGGGCGTTCAGTACTTC,TRBJ2-4,TRBV6-1,NA,TRBD1
CAISDRGFGYTF,TGTGCCATCAGTGACAGGGGCTTTGGCTACACCTTC,TRBJ1-2,TRBV10-3,NA,NA
CATSDLTAGVYNEQFF,TGTGCCACCAGTGATTTAACAGCGGGGGTCTACAATGAGCAGTTCTTC,TRBJ2-1,TRBV24-1,NA,TRBD2
CASSYYGGLAFF,TGTGCCAGCAGCTATTACGGGGGGCTAGCTTTCTTT,TRBJ1-1,TRBV7-9,NA,NA